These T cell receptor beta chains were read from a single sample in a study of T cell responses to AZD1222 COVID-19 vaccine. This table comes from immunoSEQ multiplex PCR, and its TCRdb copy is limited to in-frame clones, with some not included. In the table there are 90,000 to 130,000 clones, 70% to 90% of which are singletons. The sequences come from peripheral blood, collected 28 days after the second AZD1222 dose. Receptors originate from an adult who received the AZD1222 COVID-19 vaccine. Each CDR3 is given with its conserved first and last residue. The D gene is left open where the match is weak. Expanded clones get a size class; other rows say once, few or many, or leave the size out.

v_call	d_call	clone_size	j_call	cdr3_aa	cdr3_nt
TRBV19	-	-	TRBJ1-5	CASRTGTPYSNQPQHF	TGTGCCAGTAGGACCGGGACACCATATAGCAATCAGCCCCAGCATTTT
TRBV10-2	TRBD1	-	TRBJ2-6	CASRGDSSGANVLTF	TGCGCCAGCAGGGGGGACAGCTCTGGGGCCAACGTCCTGACTTTC
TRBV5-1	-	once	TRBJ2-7	CASSLVAMEADYSYEQYF	TGCGCCAGCAGCTTGGTGGCAATGGAAGCGGATTACTCCTACGAGCAGTACTTC
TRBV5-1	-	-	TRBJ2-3	CASSLAASLSTDTQYF	TGCGCCAGCAGCTTGGCGGCTAGCCTTAGCACAGATACGCAGTATTTT
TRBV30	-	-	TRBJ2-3	CAWTPGPDTQYF	TGTGCCTGGACCCCGGGGCCGGATACGCAGTATTTT
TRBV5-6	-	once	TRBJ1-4	CASSPQWGNNEKLFF	TGTGCCAGCAGTCCCCAGTGGGGGAATAATGAAAAACTGTTTTTT
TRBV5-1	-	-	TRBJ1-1	CASSLVGDNTEAFF	TGCGCCAGCAGCCTAGTGGGGGACAACACTGAAGCTTTCTTT
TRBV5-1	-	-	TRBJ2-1	CASSLIGGQGEQFF	TGCGCCAGCAGCTTGATTGGGGGGCAAGGTGAGCAGTTCTTC
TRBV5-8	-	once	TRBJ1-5	CASSARADQPQHF	TGTGCCAGCAGCGCTAGGGCGGATCAGCCCCAGCATTTT
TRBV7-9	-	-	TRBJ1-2	CASSLTPGRSNYGYTF	TGTGCCAGCAGCTTAACACCTGGACGTTCTAACTATGGCTACACCTTC
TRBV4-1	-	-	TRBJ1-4	CASSQAVSRLGSNEKLFF	TGCGCCAGCAGCCAAGCGGTCAGCCGCCTGGGATCTAATGAAAAACTGTTTTTT
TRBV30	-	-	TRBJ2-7	CAWSGEPRQGEQYF	TGTGCCTGGAGTGGGGAACCCCGACAAGGCGAGCAGTACTTC
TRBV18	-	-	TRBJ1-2	CASSPNFNRVAGAVAF	TGTGCCAGCTCACCAAATTTTAACAGGGTCGCGGGGGCCGTCGCCTTC
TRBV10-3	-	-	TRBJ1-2	CAISESGLAYGYTF	TGTGCCATCAGTGAGTCGGGGCTTGCTTATGGCTACACCTTC
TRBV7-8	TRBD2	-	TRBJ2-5	CASSLVRAGHQETQYF	TGTGCCAGCAGCTTAGTCCGAGCGGGGCACCAAGAGACCCAGTACTTC
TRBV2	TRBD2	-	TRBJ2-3	CASNLLAGGIGDTQYF	TGTGCCAGCAATCTACTAGCGGGGGGCATCGGCGATACGCAGTATTTT
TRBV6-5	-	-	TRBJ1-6	CASSYSRFLGSPLHF	TGTGCCAGCAGTTACTCGCGCTTTCTGGGGTCACCCCTCCACTTT
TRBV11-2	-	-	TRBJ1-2	CASSPEILETVGYTF	TGTGCCAGCAGCCCAGAAATTTTGGAGACCGTAGGCTACACCTTC
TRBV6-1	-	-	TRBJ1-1	CASSEALNRIHEAFF	TGTGCCAGCAGTGAAGCTTTAAACCGAATACATGAAGCTTTCTTT
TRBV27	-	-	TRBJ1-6	CASSLIQGAPLHF	TGTGCCAGCAGTTTAATTCAAGGGGCACCCCTCCACTTT
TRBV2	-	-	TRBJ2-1	CASSDQRSSYNEQFF	TGTGCCAGCAGTGACCAGAGGAGCTCCTACAATGAGCAGTTCTTC
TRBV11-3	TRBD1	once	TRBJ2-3	CASSFARGSDTQYF	TGTGCCAGCAGCTTCGCCAGGGGGTCAGATACGCAGTATTTT
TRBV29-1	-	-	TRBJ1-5	CSVGVGRGQPQHF	TGCAGCGTGGGGGTGGGGCGGGGTCAGCCCCAGCATTTT
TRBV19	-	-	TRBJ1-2	CASSPTFPYYGYTF	TGTGCCAGTAGTCCAACCTTTCCCTACTATGGCTACACCTTC
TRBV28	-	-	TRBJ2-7	CASLWGTGSFWQYF	TGTGCCAGTCTTTGGGGGACTGGGTCCTTCTGGCAGTACTTC
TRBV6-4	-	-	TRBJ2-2	CASSELADTGELFF	TGTGCCAGCAGTGAATTAGCGGACACCGGGGAGCTGTTTTTT
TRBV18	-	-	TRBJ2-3	CASSPRMQGGDTQYF	TGTGCCAGCTCACCACGGATGCAGGGAGGCGATACGCAGTATTTT
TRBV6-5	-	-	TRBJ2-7	CASRDGASHEQYF	TGTGCCAGCAGGGACGGTGCCTCCCACGAGCAGTACTTC